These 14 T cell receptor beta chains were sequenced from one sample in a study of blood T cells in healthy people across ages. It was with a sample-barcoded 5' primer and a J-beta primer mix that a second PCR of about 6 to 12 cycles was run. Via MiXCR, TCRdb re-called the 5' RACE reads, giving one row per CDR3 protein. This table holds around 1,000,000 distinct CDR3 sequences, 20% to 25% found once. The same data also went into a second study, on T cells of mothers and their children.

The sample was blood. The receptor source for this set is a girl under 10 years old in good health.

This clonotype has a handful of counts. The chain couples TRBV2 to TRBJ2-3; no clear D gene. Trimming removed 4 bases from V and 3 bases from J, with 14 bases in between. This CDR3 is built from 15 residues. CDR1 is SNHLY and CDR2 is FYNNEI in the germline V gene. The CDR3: CASSAGTRRTDTQYF. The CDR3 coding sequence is TGTGCCAGCAGTGCCGGCACGCGAAGGACAGATACGCAGTATTTT.

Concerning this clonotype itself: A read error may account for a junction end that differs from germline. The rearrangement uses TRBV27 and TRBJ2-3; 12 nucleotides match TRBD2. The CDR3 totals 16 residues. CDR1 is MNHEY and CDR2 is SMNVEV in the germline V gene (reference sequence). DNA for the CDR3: TGTGCCAGCAGTCTGACTAGCGGGAGAGGGGCAGATGCGCAGTATTTT. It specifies CASSLTSGRGADAQYF.

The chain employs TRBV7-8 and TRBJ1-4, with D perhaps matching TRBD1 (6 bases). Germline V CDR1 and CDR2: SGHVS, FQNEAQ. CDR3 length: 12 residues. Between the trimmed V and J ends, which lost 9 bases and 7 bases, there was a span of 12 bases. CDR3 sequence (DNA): TGTGCCAGACAGGGCACTGGTGAAAAACTGTTTTTT. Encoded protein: CARQGTGEKLFF. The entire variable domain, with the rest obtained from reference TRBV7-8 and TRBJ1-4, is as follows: GAGVSQSPRYKVAKRGQDVALRCDPISGHVSLFWYQQALGQGPEFLTYFQNEAQLDKSGLPSDRFFAERPEGSVSTLKIQRTQQEDSAVYLCARQGTGEKLFFGSGTQLSVL.

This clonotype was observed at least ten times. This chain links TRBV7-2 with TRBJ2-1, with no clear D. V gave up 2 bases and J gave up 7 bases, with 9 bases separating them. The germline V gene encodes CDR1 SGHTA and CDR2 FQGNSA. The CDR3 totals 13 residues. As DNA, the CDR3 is TGTGCCAGCAGCTTAACCCTAGGAAATGAGCAGTTCTTC. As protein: CASSLTLGNEQFF.

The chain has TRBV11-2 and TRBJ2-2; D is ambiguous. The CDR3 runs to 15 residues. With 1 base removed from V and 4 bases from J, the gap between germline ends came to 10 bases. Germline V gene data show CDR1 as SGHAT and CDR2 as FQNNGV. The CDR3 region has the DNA TGTGCCAGCAGCTTAGCTATTTCGCTCACCGGGGAGCTGTTTTTT. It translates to CASSLAISLTGELFF.

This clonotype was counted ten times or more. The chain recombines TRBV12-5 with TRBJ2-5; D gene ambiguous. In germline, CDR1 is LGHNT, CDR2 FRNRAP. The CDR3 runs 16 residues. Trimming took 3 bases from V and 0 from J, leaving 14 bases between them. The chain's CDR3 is CASGFLLRDYQETQYF. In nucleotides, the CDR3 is TGTGCTAGTGGTTTCCTCCTCCGAGACTACCAAGAGACCCAGTACTTC.

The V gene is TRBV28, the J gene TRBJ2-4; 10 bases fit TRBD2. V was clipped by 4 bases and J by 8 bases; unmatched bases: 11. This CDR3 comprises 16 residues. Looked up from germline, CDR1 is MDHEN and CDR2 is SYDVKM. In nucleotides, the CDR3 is TGTGCCAGCAGTTCCGGTAGCGGGAGGCCTCAGGACATTCAGTACTTC. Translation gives CASSSGSGRPQDIQYF.

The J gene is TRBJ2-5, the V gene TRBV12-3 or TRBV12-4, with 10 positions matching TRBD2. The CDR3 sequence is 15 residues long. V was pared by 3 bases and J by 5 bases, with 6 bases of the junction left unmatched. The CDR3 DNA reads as TGTGCCAGCAGTTTCTATAGCGGGAGGTTTGAGACCCAGTACTTC. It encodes CASSFYSGRFETQYF.

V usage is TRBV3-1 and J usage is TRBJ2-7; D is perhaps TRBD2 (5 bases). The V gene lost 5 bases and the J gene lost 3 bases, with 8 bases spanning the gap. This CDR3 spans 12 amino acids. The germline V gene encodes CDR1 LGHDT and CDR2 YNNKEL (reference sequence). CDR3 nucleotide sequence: TGTGCCAGCAGCGAGGGTTTCTACGAGCAGTACTTC. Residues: CASSEGFYEQYF.

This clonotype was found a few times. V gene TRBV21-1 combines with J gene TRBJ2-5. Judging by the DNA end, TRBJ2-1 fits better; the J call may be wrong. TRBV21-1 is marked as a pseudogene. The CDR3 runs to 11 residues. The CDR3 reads CASSKGDEQFF. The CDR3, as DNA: TGTGCCAGCAGCAAAGGGGATGAGCAGTTCTTC.

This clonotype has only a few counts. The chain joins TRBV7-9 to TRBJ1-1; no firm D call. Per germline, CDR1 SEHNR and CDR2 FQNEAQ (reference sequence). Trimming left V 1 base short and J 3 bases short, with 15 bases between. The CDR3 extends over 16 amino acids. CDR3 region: CASSLGGTVPYTEAFF. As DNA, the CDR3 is TGTGCCAGCAGCTTAGGTGGCACAGTGCCTTACACTGAAGCTTTCTTT.

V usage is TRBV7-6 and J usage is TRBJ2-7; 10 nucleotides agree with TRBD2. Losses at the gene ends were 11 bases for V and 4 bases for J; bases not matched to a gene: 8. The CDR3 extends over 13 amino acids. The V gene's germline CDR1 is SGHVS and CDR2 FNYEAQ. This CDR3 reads CASGGTSEYEQYF. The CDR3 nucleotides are TGTGCCTCCGGGGGGACTAGCGAGTACGAGCAGTACTTC.

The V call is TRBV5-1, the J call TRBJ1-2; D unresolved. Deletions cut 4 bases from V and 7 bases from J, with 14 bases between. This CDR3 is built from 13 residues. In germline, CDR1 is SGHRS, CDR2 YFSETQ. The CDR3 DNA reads TGCGCCAGCAGCCCGGACCTAATGGGTGGCTACACCTTC. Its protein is CASSPDLMGGYTF.

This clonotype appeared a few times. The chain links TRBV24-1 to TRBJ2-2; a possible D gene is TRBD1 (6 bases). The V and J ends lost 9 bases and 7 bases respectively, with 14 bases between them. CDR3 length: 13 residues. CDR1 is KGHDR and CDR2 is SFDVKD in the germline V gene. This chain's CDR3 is CATGTPGGGELFF. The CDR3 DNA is TGTGCCACCGGGACACCCGGAGGCGGGGAGCTGTTTTTT.